The clone carrying this T cell receptor beta chain was counted a single time. These data come from a study of cytomegalovirus exposure and HLA in healthy donors. PCR used 60 Vbeta primers and 13 Jbeta primers. Profiling relied on immunoSEQ multiplex PCR, and the TCRdb table lists in-frame clones only, not all of them. This sample has roughly 95,000 clones, with approximately 80% found just once. This CDR3 has 13 amino acids. The germline gives CDR1 SQVTM, CDR2 ANQGSEA. V lost 7 bases and J lost 6; bases outside the gene matches: 8. The sequenced material came from PBMCs. The chain is built from TRBV29-1 and TRBJ2-1; 8 nucleotides match TRBD2. This clonotype was obtained from a man aged 25 to 45 in good health and CMV-seropositive. Here the CDR3 DNA reads TGCAGCGCCTTAGCGGGACTGAGCAATGAGCAGTTCTTC. Translated, it gives CSALAGLSNEQFF.